The 21 T cell receptor beta chains below all came from one sample that was sequenced in a study of T cells in Graves' hyperthyroidism and ophthalmopathy. The TCR beta CDR3 regions underwent amplification using RNA transcripts as the source. The primer set for the first-round RT-PCR of the TCR CDR3 was HTBI. TCRdb re-called the multiplex PCR reads through MiXCR, storing one row per CDR3 protein. The sample holds approximately 720,000 distinct CDR3 sequences, 18% seen once. The sample consisted of blood. These receptors were collected from a woman aged 45-60 years with Graves' hyperthyroidism that later progressed to Graves' ophthalmopathy.

There are a few counts of this clonotype. The rearrangement joins TRBV10-3 to TRBJ1-1; TRBD1 might be the D (5 bases). The CDR3 length is 13 residues. The V end was cut by 8 bases, the J end by 2 bases, with 12 bases between. Per germline, CDR1 ENHRY and CDR2 SYGVKD. The chain's CDR3 is CAIAQATNTEAFF. The CDR3, as DNA: TGTGCCATCGCACAGGCGACCAACACTGAAGCTTTCTTT.

About this clonotype itself: This clone may be a read error of a much larger clone one base away. The chain carries TRBV2 and TRBJ2-2; no reliable D call. The CDR3 covers 14 residues. Trimming removed 4 bases from V and 2 bases from J, with 8 bases in between. Germline values: CDR1 SNHLY, CDR2 FYNNEI. The CDR3 nucleotides are TGTGCCAGCAGTGTAGCTGGAAACACCGGGGAGCTGTTTTTT. Its protein product is CASSVAGNTGELFF.

The CDR3 loop is CSALESLAGLNTQYF. The CDR3 nucleotides are TGCAGTGCCCTAGAGTCTCTAGCGGGGTTAAATACGCAGTATTTT. The chain couples TRBV20-1 to TRBJ2-3, with 9 bases lining up with TRBD2. The CDR3 length is 15 residues. With 6 bases clipped from V and 7 bases from J, the junction kept 14 bases outside the gene matches. Looked up from germline, CDR1 is DFQATT and CDR2 is SNEGSKA (reference sequence).

There are many counts of this clonotype. This sequence joins TRBV2 and TRBJ1-5; the match to TRBD1 covers 8 bases. The trim removed 10 bases at V and 2 bases at J, leaving 4 bases unmatched. CDR3 length: 13 amino acids. CDR1 and CDR2 from the germline V gene are SNHLY and FYNNEI. The CDR3 region is CATRGLGNQPQHF. DNA of the CDR3: TGTGCCACCAGGGGGCTAGGCAATCAGCCCCAGCATTTT. Combining the CDR3 with reference TRBV2 and TRBJ1-5 gives the whole variable domain EPEVTQTPSHQVTQMGQEVILRCVPISNHLYFYWYRQILGQKVEFLVSFYNNEISEKSEIFDDQFSVERPDGSNFTLKIRSTKLEDSAMYFCATRGLGNQPQHFGDGTRLSIL.

In this sample, this clonotype turned up a few times. This chain uses TRBV20-1 with TRBJ1-6, with D perhaps TRBD1 (5 bases). The V gene's germline CDR1 is DFQATT and CDR2 SNEGSKA (reference sequence). The germline V and J ends were trimmed by 3 bases and 9 bases, with 15 bases remaining between them. The CDR3 is made up of 14 amino acids. CDR3 in DNA: TGCAGTGCTAGGGGGGAGGGCAGTGGTTCACCCCTCCACTTT. Protein product: CSARGEGSGSPLHF.

The table lists this clonotype with many counts. The rearrangement links TRBV2 to TRBJ1-5; D possibly corresponds to TRBD1 (5 bases). CDR1 is SNHLY, CDR2 FYNNEI, per germline. CDR3 size: 12 residues. Trimming cost V 6 bases and J 7 bases, with 10 bases left between them. The CDR3 region is CASSGHLQPQHF. The CDR3 DNA follows: TGTGCCAGCAGCGGACACCTACAGCCCCAGCATTTT.

This clonotype was seen at least ten times. V usage is TRBV5-1 and J usage is TRBJ2-1; 12 nucleotides align to TRBD2. The CDR3 contains 15 residues. J was trimmed by 7 bases and V by 3 bases; bases with no gene match: 5. Germline CDR1 SGHRS, CDR2 YFSETQ. The CDR3 DNA sequence: TGCGCCAGCAGCTGGACTAGCGGGGCGTTAAATGAGCAGTTCTTC. Protein product: CASSWTSGALNEQFF.

This clonotype was found a few times. The V and J genes are TRBV7-8 and TRBJ1-4; D is perhaps TRBD1 (6 bases). The CDR3 contains 17 residues. Germline CDR1 SGHVS, CDR2 FQNEAQ. Trimming removed 4 bases at V and 1 base at J, with 16 bases between. The CDR3, as DNA: TGTGCCAGCAGCTCAGGACAGTTGTCATTAACTAATGAAAAACTGTTTTTT. This encodes CASSSGQLSLTNEKLFF.

The table lists this clonotype with many counts. V usage is TRBV30 and J usage is TRBJ1-1; D is unclear. Looked up from germline, CDR1 is GTSNPN and CDR2 is SVGIG (reference sequence). V dropped 2 bases and J dropped 10 bases, with 11 bases sitting between them. The CDR3 consists of 11 residues. The CDR3 sequence is CAWSRGDAAFF. The CDR3, as DNA: TGTGCCTGGAGTCGGGGTGACGCAGCTTTCTTT.

Remarks on this clonotype: This may be a read error: a much more frequent sequence differs by one nucleotide. CDR3 loop: CASSPTDQETRYF. The CDR3 region has the DNA TGCGCCAGCAGCCCGACTGATCAAGAGACCCGGTACTTC. V and J are TRBV5-1 and TRBJ2-5; D is uncertain. Germline V gene data show CDR1 as SGHRS and CDR2 as YFSETQ. CDR3 length equals 13 residues.

This clonotype has more than one count but fewer than ten. The V gene is TRBV29-1, the J gene TRBJ2-7, with TRBD1 as a possible D gene (6 bases). In germline, CDR1 is SQVTM, CDR2 ANQGSEA. V was pared by 3 bases and J by 7 bases, with 10 bases between. The CDR3 length is 11 residues. CDR3 DNA sequence: TGCAGCGTTGACAGGGGTGGGGAGCAGTACTTC. This gives the protein CSVDRGGEQYF.

This clonotype was counted at least ten times. DNA of the CDR3: TGCAGTGCTGCCAGACTAGCGGGGTACGAGCAGTACTTC. Residues: CSAARLAGYEQYF. V is TRBV20-1 and J is TRBJ2-7; 11 positions match TRBD2. This CDR3 comprises 13 residues. Germline CDR1 reads DFQATT; CDR2 reads SNEGSKA (reference sequence). V lost 5 bases and J lost 4; bases outside the gene matches: 4.

The chain combines TRBV4-1 with TRBJ2-3, with 8 bases identical to TRBD1. J was trimmed by 0 bases and V by 1 base; bases with no gene match: 6. CDR3 size: 17 residues. The germline V gene encodes CDR1 MGHRA and CDR2 YSYEKL. CDR3 sequence (DNA): TGCGCCAGCAGCCAAGGGACAGGGACCATTAGCACAGATACGCAGTATTTT. Encoded protein: CASSQGTGTISTDTQYF.

There are many counts of this clonotype. The rearrangement joins TRBV10-3 to TRBJ2-7, with TRBD2 matching over 11 bases. The germline gives CDR1 ENHRY, CDR2 SYGVKD. CDR3 length: 15 amino acids. J gave up 3 bases and V 6 bases, and 7 bases lay outside the gene matches. CDR3 in amino acids: CAISDLAGGYYEQYF. The DNA of the CDR3 is TGTGCCATCAGCGATCTAGCGGGGGGCTACTACGAGCAGTACTTC.

The chain recombines TRBV10-3 with TRBJ2-7; D may be TRBD2 (5 bases). The germline CDR1 and CDR2 sequences are ENHRY and SYGVKD. The V and J ends lost 5 bases and 2 bases respectively, with 7 bases between them. The CDR3 consists of 12 residues. In nucleotides, the CDR3 is TGTGCCATCAGTTCCGGGACCTACGAGCAGTACTTC. It specifies CAISSGTYEQYF.

This clonotype was seen only a few times. This chain uses TRBV3-1 with TRBJ2-5; a weak D match, TRBD1 (6 bases). Trimming cost V 0 bases and J 2 bases, with 16 bases left between them. Germline V gene sequence: CDR1 LGHDT, CDR2 YNNKEL (reference sequence). The CDR3 contains 17 residues. The CDR3 region is CASSQDPGRGPQETQYF. The CDR3 DNA is TGTGCCAGCAGCCAAGATCCGGGCAGGGGTCCGCAAGAGACCCAGTACTTC.

A word on this clonotype: A much larger clone differs from this one at a single base, so this may be a read error. The J gene is TRBJ2-2, the V gene TRBV7-2; 10 bases line up with TRBD1. Germline values: CDR1 SGHTA, CDR2 FQGNSA. This CDR3 comprises 15 residues. CDR3 protein: CASSPPGQGSGVLFF. The CDR3 bases are TGTGCCAGCAGCCCCCCGGGACAGGGGTCCGGGGTGCTGTTTTTT.

CDR3 sequence (DNA): TGCGCCAGCAGCTCTGGGGGACAGGGCCCTTGGCAGCCCCAGCATTTT. Translating it yields CASSSGGQGPWQPQHF. V is TRBV5-1 and J is TRBJ1-5, with 9 nucleotides matching TRBD1. The CDR3 length is 16 residues. Germline CDR1 and CDR2: SGHRS and YFSETQ. V lost 3 bases to trimming and J lost 7 bases; unmatched junction nucleotides: 11.

At least ten counts were recorded for this clonotype. The gene calls are TRBV7-9 and TRBJ2-5; D not resolved. The V end lost 1 base, the J end lost 5 bases, and 11 bases lay between the germline ends. Germline V gene lookup returns CDR1 SEHNR and CDR2 FQNEAQ (reference sequence). CDR3 length: 14 residues. The CDR3 DNA is TGTGCCAGCAGCTTAGTATTTCAAGGGGAGACCCAGTACTTC. Protein sequence: CASSLVFQGETQYF.

In its sample, this clonotype was seen many times. The chain links TRBV6-1 to TRBJ1-1, with D maybe TRBD1 (5 bases). With 8 bases removed from V and 2 bases from J, the gap between germline ends came to 12 bases. The CDR3 has 13 residues. Germline CDR1 MNHNS, CDR2 SASEGT. CDR3 nucleotide sequence: TGTGCCAGCTTGGGGCGGACTAACACTGAAGCTTTCTTT. It is translated as CASLGRTNTEAFF.

This clonotype has ten or more counts. The genes are TRBV3-1 and TRBJ1-1, with D perhaps matching TRBD1 (6 bases). This CDR3 spans 14 amino acids. Germline lookup yields CDR1 LGHDT and CDR2 YNNKEL (reference sequence). Trimming removed 1 base from V and 3 bases from J, with 9 bases in between. CDR3 residues: CASSQVGGDTEAFF. Written as DNA, the CDR3 is TGTGCCAGCAGCCAAGTAGGGGGGGACACTGAAGCTTTCTTT. Using reference TRBV3-1 and TRBJ1-1 for the parts outside the CDR3, the full variable domain is DTAVSQTPKYLVTQMGNDKSIKCEQNLGHDTMYWYKQDSKKFLKIMFSYNNKELIINETVPNRFSPKSPDKAHLNLHINSLELGDSAVYFCASSQVGGDTEAFFGQGTRLTVV.